The TCR beta chain under discussion was sequenced for a study of T cell repertoires in cytomegalovirus infection. Overall study: Indicated by public TCR beta signatures were CMV infection and matching HLA type.

Regarding this clonotype: As yet, its antigen is unknown.

Findings of the study overall: Dominating the ex vivo response were HLA-C-restricted CMV-specific TCR beta clonotypes. Pooled public TCR beta family frequency picked out CMV carriers with the relevant HLA.

The CDR3 spans 14 residues. Germline assignment: CDR1 MNHEY and CDR2 SVGAGI. Trimming left V 5 bases short and J 7 bases short, with 18 bases between. TCRdb called the reads again in MiXCR, with one record for every CDR3 protein. The sample comprises about 200,000 distinct CDR3 sequences, roughly 9.8% of which are singletons, and about 4.6% rests with the top ten. This sequence originates from a human donor in good health (CMV status not recorded). Some clones in this sample may be carry-over from other donors' samples. The genes are TRBV6-5 and TRBJ2-7, with D perhaps TRBD1 or TRBD2 (5 bases each). The sequencing sample was made of PBMCs. The CDR3 spells CASSRPGRNGEQYF. CDR3 nucleotide sequence: TGTGCCAGCAGTCGACCGGGACGGAATGGGGAGCAGTACTTC.